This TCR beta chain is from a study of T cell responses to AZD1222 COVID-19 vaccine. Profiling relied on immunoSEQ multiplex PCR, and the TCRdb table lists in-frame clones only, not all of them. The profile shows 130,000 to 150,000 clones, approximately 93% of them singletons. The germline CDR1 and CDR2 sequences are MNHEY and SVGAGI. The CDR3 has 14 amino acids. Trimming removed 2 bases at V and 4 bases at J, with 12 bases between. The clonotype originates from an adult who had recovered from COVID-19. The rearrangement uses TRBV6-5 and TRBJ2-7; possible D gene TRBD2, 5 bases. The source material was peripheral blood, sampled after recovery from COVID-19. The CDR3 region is CASSYRKGVYEQYF. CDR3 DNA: TGTGCCAGCAGTTACCGGAAGGGAGTTTACGAGCAGTACTTC.